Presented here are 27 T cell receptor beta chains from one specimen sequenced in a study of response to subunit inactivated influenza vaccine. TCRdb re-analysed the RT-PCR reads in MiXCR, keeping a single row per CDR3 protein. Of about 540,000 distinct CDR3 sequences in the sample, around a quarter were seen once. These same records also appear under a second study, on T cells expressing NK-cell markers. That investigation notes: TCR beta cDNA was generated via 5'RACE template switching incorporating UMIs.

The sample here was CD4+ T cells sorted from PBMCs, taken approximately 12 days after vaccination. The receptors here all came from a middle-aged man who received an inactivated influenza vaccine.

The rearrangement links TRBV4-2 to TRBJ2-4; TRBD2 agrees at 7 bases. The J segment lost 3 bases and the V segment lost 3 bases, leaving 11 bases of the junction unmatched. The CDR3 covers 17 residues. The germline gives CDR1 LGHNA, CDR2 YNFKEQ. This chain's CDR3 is CASSHGSRERVKNIQYF. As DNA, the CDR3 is TGTGCCAGCAGCCACGGGTCGCGGGAGAGGGTCAAAAACATTCAGTACTTC.

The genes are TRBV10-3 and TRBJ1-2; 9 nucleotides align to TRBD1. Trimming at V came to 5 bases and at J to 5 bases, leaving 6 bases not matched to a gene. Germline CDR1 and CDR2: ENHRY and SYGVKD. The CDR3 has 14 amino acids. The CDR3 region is CAISTGGARYGYTF. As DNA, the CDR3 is TGTGCCATCAGTACAGGGGGCGCCAGGTATGGCTACACCTTC.

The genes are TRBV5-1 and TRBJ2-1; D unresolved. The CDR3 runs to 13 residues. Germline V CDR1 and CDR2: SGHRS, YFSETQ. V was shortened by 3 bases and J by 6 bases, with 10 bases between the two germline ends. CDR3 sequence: CASSYRTLNEQFF. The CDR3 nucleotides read TGCGCCAGCAGCTACCGCACCCTCAATGAGCAGTTCTTC.

This CDR3 is CSASKTADEQFF. CDR3 DNA sequence: TGCAGTGCTTCTAAGACGGCGGATGAGCAGTTCTTC. The rearrangement joins TRBV20-1 to TRBJ2-1; D uncertain. Germline loops: CDR1 DFQATT, CDR2 SNEGSKA (reference sequence). Trimming stripped 5 bases from V and 8 bases from J, with 13 bases between. This CDR3 contains 12 residues.

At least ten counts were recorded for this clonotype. The CDR3 protein is CASRGTGTGELFF. The CDR3 nucleotides are TGTGCCAGCCGAGGGACAGGGACCGGGGAGCTGTTTTTT. This chain joins TRBV6-2 or TRBV6-3 and TRBJ2-2; 9 nucleotides match TRBD1. CDR3 length equals 13 residues. Germline V gives CDR1 MNHEY, CDR2 SVGEGT. V shed 8 bases and J 5 bases; nucleotides not matched to a gene: 3.

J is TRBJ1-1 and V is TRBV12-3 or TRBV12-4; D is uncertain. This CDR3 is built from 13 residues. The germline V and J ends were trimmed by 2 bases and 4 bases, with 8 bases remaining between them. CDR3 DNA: TGTGCCAGCAGTTTATGGGAGGGCACTGAAGCTTTCTTT. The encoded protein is CASSLWEGTEAFF.

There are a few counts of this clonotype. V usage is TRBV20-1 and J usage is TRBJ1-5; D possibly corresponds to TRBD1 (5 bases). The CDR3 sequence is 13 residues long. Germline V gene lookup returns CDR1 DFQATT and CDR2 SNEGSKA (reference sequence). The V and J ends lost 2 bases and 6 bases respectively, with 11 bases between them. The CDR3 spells CSARQGLTQPQHF. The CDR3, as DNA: TGCAGTGCTAGACAGGGTCTGACTCAGCCCCAGCATTTT.

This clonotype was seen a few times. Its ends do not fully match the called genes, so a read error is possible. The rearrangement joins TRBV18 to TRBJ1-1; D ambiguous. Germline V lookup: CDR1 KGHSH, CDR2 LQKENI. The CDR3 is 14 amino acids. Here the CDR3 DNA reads TGTGCCAGCTCACCACCAGGCCCCAGAAGGGAACAGTTGTTT. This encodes CASSPPGPRREQLF.

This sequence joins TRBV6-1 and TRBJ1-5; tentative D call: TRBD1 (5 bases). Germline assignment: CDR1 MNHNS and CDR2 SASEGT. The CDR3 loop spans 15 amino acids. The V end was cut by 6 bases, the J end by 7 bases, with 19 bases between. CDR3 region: CASSRGQGSGQPQHF. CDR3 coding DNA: TGTGCCAGCAGCCGAGGTCAGGGTTCGGGACAGCCCCAGCATTTT.

CDR3 sequence: CASSKGQGNTYEQYF. The CDR3 nucleotides are TGTGCCAGCAGTAAGGGACAGGGGAATACCTACGAGCAGTACTTC. V gene TRBV2 combines with J gene TRBJ2-7; TRBD1 matches 10 bases. This CDR3 is built from 15 residues. The V gene's germline CDR1 is SNHLY and CDR2 FYNNEI. Trimming took 5 bases from V and 2 from J; bases not matched to a gene: 6.

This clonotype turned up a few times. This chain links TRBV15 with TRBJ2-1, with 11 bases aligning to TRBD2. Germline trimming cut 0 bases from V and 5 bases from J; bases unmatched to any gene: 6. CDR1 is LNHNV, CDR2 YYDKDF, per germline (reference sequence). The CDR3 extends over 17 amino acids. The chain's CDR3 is CATSRDLLAGGNNEQFF. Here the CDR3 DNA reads TGTGCCACCAGCAGAGATTTGCTAGCGGGAGGTAACAATGAGCAGTTCTTC.

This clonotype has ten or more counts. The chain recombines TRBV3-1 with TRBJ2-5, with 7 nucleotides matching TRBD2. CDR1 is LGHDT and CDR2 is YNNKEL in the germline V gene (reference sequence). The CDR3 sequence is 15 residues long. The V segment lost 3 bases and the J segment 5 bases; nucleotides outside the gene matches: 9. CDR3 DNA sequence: TGTGCCAGCAGCCAGAGACTAGCCGGAACTGAGACCCAGTACTTC. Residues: CASSQRLAGTETQYF.

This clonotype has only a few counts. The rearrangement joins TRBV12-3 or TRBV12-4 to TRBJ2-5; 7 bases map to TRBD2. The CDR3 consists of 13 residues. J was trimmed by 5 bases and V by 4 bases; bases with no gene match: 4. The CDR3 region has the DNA TGTGCCAGCAGTTCCGGACTAGTGGAGACCCAGTACTTC. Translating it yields CASSSGLVETQYF.

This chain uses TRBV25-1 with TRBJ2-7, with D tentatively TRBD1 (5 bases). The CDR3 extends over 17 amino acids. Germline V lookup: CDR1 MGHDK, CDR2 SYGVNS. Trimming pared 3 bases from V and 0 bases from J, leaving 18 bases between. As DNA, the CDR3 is TGTGCCAGCAGTGATCTTATCGACAGTGGAAGCTCCTACGAGCAGTACTTC. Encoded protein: CASSDLIDSGSSYEQYF.

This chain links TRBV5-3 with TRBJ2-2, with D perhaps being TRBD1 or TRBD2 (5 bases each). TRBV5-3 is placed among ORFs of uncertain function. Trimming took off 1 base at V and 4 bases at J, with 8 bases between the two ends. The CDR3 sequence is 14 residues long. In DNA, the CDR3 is TGTGCCAGAAGCTTGACGGGGCTCACCGGGGAGCTGTTTTTT. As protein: CARSLTGLTGELFF.

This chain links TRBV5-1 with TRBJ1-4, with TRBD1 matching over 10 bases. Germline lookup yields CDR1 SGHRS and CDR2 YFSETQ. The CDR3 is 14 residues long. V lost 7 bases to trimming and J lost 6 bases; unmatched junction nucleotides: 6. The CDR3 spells CASHSGQGYEKLFF. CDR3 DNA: TGCGCCAGCCACTCGGGACAGGGGTATGAAAAACTGTTTTTT.

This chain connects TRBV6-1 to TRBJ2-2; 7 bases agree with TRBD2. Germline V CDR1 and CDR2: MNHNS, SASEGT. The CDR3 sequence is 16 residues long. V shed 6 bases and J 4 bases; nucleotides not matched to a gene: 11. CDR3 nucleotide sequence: TGTGCCAGCAGGACCGCACGGGACTACCCCACCGGGGAGCTGTTTTTT. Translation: CASRTARDYPTGELFF.

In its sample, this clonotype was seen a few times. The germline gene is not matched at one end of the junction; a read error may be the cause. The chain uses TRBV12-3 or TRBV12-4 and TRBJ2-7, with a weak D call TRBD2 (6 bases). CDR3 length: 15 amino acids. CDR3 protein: CASSSGLGSVYEQYF. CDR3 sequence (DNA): TGTGCCAGCAGTTCGGGACTCGGCTCTGTTTACGAACAGTACTTC.

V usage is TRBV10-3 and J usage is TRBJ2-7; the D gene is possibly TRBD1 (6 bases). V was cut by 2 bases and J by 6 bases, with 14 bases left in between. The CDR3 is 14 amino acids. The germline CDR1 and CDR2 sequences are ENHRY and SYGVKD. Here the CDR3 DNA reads TGTGCCATCAGTGAGAGACAGGCGGCACGCGAGCAGTACTTC. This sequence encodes CAISERQAAREQYF.

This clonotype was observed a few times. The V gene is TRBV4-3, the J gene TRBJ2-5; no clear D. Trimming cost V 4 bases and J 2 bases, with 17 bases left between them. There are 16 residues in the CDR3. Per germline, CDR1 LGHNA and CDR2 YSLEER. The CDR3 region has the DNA TGCGCCAGCAGCCCCCGGGTGGGCGGTAGGCAAGAGACCCAGTACTTC. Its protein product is CASSPRVGGRQETQYF.

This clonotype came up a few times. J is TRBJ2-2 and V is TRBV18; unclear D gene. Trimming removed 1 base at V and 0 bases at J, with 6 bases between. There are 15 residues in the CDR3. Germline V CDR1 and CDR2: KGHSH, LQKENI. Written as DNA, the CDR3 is TGTGCCAGCTCACCACAACAGACGAACACCGGGGAGCTGTTTTTT. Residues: CASSPQQTNTGELFF.

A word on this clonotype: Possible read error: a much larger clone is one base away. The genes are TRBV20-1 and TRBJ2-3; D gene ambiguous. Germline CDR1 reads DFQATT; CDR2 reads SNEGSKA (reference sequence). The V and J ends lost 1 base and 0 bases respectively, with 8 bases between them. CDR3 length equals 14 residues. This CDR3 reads CSARVLGSTDTQYF. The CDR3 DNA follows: TGCAGTGCTAGAGTTCTGGGTAGCACAGATACGCAGTATTTT.

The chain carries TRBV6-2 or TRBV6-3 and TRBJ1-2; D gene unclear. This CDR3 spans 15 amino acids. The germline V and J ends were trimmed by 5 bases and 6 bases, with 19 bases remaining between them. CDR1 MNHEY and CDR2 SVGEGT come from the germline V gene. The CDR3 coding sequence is TGTGCCAGCAGTCAGGACCGCCTAGGGCTCGATGGCTACACCTTC. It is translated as CASSQDRLGLDGYTF.

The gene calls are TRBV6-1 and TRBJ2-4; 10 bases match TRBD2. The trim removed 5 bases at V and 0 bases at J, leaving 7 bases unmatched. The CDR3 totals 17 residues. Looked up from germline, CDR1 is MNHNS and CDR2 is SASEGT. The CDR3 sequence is CASSQGLAALAKNIQYF. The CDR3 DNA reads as TGTGCCAGCAGTCAAGGACTAGCGGCCCTAGCCAAAAACATTCAGTACTTC.

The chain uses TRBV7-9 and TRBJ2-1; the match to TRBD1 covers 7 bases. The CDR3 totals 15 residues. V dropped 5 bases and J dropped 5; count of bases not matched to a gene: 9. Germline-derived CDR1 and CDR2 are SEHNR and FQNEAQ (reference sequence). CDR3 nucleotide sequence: TGTGCCAGCAGCCCCTTTCAGGGGGTCGACAATGAGCAGTTCTTC. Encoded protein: CASSPFQGVDNEQFF.

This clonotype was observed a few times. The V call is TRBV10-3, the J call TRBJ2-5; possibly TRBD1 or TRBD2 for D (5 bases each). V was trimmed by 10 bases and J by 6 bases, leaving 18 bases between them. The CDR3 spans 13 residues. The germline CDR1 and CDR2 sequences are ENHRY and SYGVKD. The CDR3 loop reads CASEGPTRKTQYF. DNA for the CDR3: TGTGCCAGCGAGGGACCCACCCGGAAGACCCAGTACTTC.

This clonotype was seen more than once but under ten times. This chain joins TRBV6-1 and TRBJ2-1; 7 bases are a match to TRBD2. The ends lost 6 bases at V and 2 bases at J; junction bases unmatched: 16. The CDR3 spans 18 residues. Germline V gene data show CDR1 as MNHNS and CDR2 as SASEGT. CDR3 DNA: TGTGCCAGCAGGGGAACCGGGGCTGGGAGGGTTACCTACAATGAGCAGTTCTTC. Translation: CASRGTGAGRVTYNEQFF.